This T cell receptor beta chain was identified during a study of T cell responses to AZD1222 COVID-19 vaccine. The overall study: Second-dose groups at about 4 or about 12 weeks were pooled. Overall study findings and caveats: Recipients of AZD1222 seropositive at baseline numbered only 6 or 7.

Using immunoSEQ multiplex PCR, the repertoire was profiled, and TCRdb retains in-frame clones only, with some absent. The table records about 180,000 clones, around nine tenths of them present only once. This CDR3 has 15 amino acids. CDR1 is GTSNPN and CDR2 is SVGIG in the germline V gene (reference sequence). The trim removed 2 bases at V and 3 bases at J, leaving 6 bases unmatched. About this clone: Its antigen is undetermined.

The V gene is TRBV30, the J gene TRBJ2-2; 7 bases line up with TRBD2. The specimen was peripheral blood, collected on day 0 of AZD1222 vaccination. The clonotype was recovered from an adult in good health. The CDR3, as DNA: TGTGCCTGGAGTTTGCGGGGGTGGTACACCGGGGAGCTGTTTTTT. Translating gives CAWSLRGWYTGELFF. The whole variable domain, filled in from reference TRBV30 and TRBJ2-2, reads SQTIHQWPATLVQPVGSPLSLECTVEGTSNPNLYWYRQAAGRGLQLLFYSVGIGQISSEVPQNLSASRPQDRQFILSSKKLLLSDSGFYLCAWSLRGWYTGELFFGEGSRLTVL.